The entry below describes one TCR beta chain. Its cognate antigen is unknown. This sample was included in a study of shared clonotypes between healthy human individuals. Points from the study as a whole: Non-shared clonotypes showed lower generation probabilities than clonotypes common to all four donors.

V dropped 2 bases and J dropped 2 bases, with 10 bases sitting between them. The length of the CDR3 is 14 residues. The germline gives CDR1 WNHNN, CDR2 SYGVQD (reference sequence). Assay used: immunoSEQ multiplex PCR; TCRdb lists only in-frame clones, some missing. The sample has over a million clones; 75% to 85% are singletons. Sequenced input: memory CD4+ T cells from PBMCs. The subset: CD45RA-negative fraction. The receptor was isolated from a man younger than 35 in good health. Some clones in this sample may be carry-over from other donors' samples. V is TRBV10-1 and J is TRBJ2-7; no definite D call. The CDR3 spells CASSESRIPYEQYF. DNA for the CDR3: TGCGCCAGCAGTGAGAGTCGGATTCCCTACGAGCAGTACTTC.